Shown below are 22 T cell receptor beta chains from a single sample sequenced in a study of T cell changes during pregnancy in multiple sclerosis (dated by TCRdb to about 2019). The protocol used for the library was the immunoSEQ multiplex PCR assay. This is the immuneACCESS table as TCRdb keeps it, with only in-frame sequences that have V and J called. A part of the clones is gone; compared with another copy, unresolved V genes explain less than half, and the rest is unexplained. Within this sample are around 72,000 clones, with around nine tenths of them counted one time only. 2% to 2.5% of the sample goes to the ten largest clones. Sequenced here: peripheral blood, sampled in the second trimester of pregnancy. These receptor sequences come from a female donor in good health, enrolled as a control in a pregnancy study.

The chain joins TRBV7-9 to TRBJ2-5; 14 bases fit TRBD2. This CDR3 region has 19 residues. The germline V gene encodes CDR1 SEHNR and CDR2 FQNEAQ (reference sequence). V gave up 5 bases and J gave up 2 bases; unmatched junction bases: 13. CDR3 amino acids: CASSMTSGGGYPQQETQYF. CDR3 DNA: TGTGCCAGCAGCATGACTAGCGGGGGGGGTTATCCACAACAAGAGACCCAGTACTTC.

This chain links TRBV7-8 with TRBJ2-5; TRBD2 aligns across 8 bases. From germline, CDR1 is SGHVS and CDR2 FQNEAQ. The CDR3 is 16 residues long. The trim removed 3 bases at V and 3 bases at J, leaving 9 bases unmatched. CDR3 sequence reads: CASSLNGGGREETQYF. For the CDR3, the DNA is TGTGCCAGCAGCTTGAACGGCGGGGGGCGGGAAGAGACCCAGTACTTC. The complete variable domain, with remaining parts taken from reference TRBV7-8 and TRBJ2-5, reads GAGVSQSPRYKVAKRGQDVALRCDPISGHVSLFWYQQALGQGPEFLTYFQNEAQLDKSGLPSDRFFAERPEGSVSTLKIQRTQQEDSAVYLCASSLNGGGREETQYFGPGTRLLVL.

V usage is TRBV11-3 and J usage is TRBJ1-2; maybe TRBD1 (5 bases). CDR3 length equals 15 residues. The germline gives CDR1 SGHNT, CDR2 YENEEA. Trimming removed 5 bases from V and 0 bases from J, with 13 bases in between. CDR3 sequence (DNA): TGTGCCAGCAGCGGGCGACAGCCGACTAACTATGGCTACACCTTC. Translating it yields CASSGRQPTNYGYTF.

The chain employs TRBV7-6 and TRBJ2-3; 12 nucleotides align to TRBD2. The CDR3 has 16 amino acids. Germline V gene data show CDR1 as SGHVS and CDR2 as FNYEAQ. Trimming took 0 bases from V and 6 from J; bases not matched to a gene: 4. The CDR3 region is CASSLAASGGADTQYF. The CDR3 DNA is TGTGCCAGCAGCTTAGCGGCTAGCGGGGGGGCGGATACGCAGTATTTT.

As DNA, the CDR3 is TGTGCCAGCAGCCATAAACAGGGATACACCTTC. Residues: CASSHKQGYTF. This chain joins TRBV4-2 and TRBJ1-2, with a possible D match to TRBD1 (6 bases). The germline CDR1 and CDR2 sequences are LGHNA and YNFKEQ. This CDR3 comprises 11 residues. V lost 3 bases, J lost 11 bases, and 10 bases lay in between.

V is TRBV4-3 and J is TRBJ2-3, with 7 bases aligning to TRBD2. Germline lookup yields CDR1 LGHNA and CDR2 YSLEER. Unmatched junction bases numbered 3, after V lost 0 bases and J lost 3 bases. The CDR3 loop spans 15 amino acids. The CDR3 is CASSQDPGGTDTQYF. The CDR3 bases are TGCGCCAGCAGCCAAGACCCGGGGGGAACAGATACGCAGTATTTT.

This rearrangement joins TRBV6-4 to TRBJ1-5; TRBD1 might be the D (5 bases). The CDR3 sequence is 13 residues long. Germline-derived CDR1 and CDR2 are MRHNA and SNTAGT. Trimming removed 3 bases from V and 4 bases from J, with 7 bases in between. The CDR3 reads CASSEGLNQPQHF. The CDR3 bases are TGTGCCAGCAGTGAGGGGCTAAATCAGCCCCAGCATTTT.

J is TRBJ1-1 and V is TRBV7-2, with D possibly matching TRBD1 (6 bases). V was trimmed by 5 bases and J by 7 bases, leaving 14 bases between them. The CDR3 runs 13 residues. The V gene's germline CDR1 is SGHTA and CDR2 FQGNSA. This CDR3 is CASSATGFVEAFF. CDR3 nucleotides: TGTGCCAGCAGCGCGACAGGTTTTGTTGAAGCTTTCTTT.

The chain carries TRBV9 and TRBJ1-2, with D hard to call. The V end was cut by 3 bases, the J end by 8 bases, with 17 bases between. Looked up from germline, CDR1 is SGDLS and CDR2 is YYNGEE. The CDR3 consists of 14 residues. As DNA, the CDR3 is TGTGCCAGCAGCGCCTCCCTGCTCCCGGGGGGCTACACCTTC. Its translation: CASSASLLPGGYTF.

CDR3 amino acids: CSVEVLAGGSDTQYF. Written as DNA, the CDR3 is TGCAGCGTTGAAGTTCTGGCGGGGGGATCGGATACGCAGTATTTT. This chain uses TRBV29-1 with TRBJ2-3; the match to TRBD2 covers 8 bases. The V segment lost 1 base and the J segment 6 bases; nucleotides outside the gene matches: 9. CDR3 length equals 15 residues. Germline V gene data show CDR1 as SQVTM and CDR2 as ANQGSEA.

This clone was found once. The chain links TRBV7-2 to TRBJ2-5; TRBD2 matches at 8 bases. The CDR3 is 14 amino acids. The V and J ends lost 4 bases and 5 bases, in that order; junction bases with no gene match: 6. In germline, CDR1 is SGHTA, CDR2 FQGNSA. CDR3 sequence: CASSSRGGHETQYF. For the CDR3, the DNA is TGTGCCAGCAGCTCCCGGGGGGGCCACGAGACCCAGTACTTC.

The rearrangement joins TRBV11-2 to TRBJ2-7; 10 bases align to TRBD1. V was pared by 0 bases and J by 6 bases, with 5 bases of the junction left unmatched. Germline V lookup: CDR1 SGHAT, CDR2 FQNNGV. The CDR3 length is 15 residues. CDR3: CASSLEDRGLFEQYF. The CDR3 DNA sequence: TGTGCCAGCAGCTTAGAAGACAGGGGGCTATTCGAGCAGTACTTC.

The rearrangement uses TRBV7-2 and TRBJ1-2; TRBD1 matches at 9 bases. Trimming removed 0 bases from V and 5 bases from J; junction bases left unmatched: 7. Germline CDR1 is SGHTA and CDR2 is FQGNSA. The CDR3 extends over 16 amino acids. CDR3 residues: CASSLAPQGARYGYTF. The CDR3 region has the DNA TGTGCCAGCAGCTTAGCTCCACAGGGGGCGCGGTATGGCTACACCTTC.

This clone was picked up one time. The chain combines TRBV15 with TRBJ2-3; possibly TRBD2 for D (6 bases). Trimming cost V 3 bases and J 0 bases, with 16 bases left between them. Germline V CDR1 and CDR2: LNHNV, YYDKDF (reference sequence). The CDR3 totals 17 residues. The CDR3 DNA reads as TGTGCCACCAGCAGGCGGGGCGCGTCGACTAGCACAGATACGCAGTATTTT. Protein sequence: CATSRRGASTSTDTQYF.

The rearrangement uses TRBV7-6 and TRBJ2-6; possible D gene TRBD2, 7 bases. Trimming removed 1 base at V and 0 bases at J, with 19 bases between. The CDR3 consists of 20 residues. CDR1 is SGHVS and CDR2 is FNYEAQ in the germline V gene. The CDR3 loop is CASSLGAGEGPSSGANVLTF. CDR3 in DNA: TGTGCCAGCAGCTTAGGGGCAGGGGAGGGTCCGAGCTCTGGGGCCAACGTCCTGACTTTC. Full variable domain (rest looked up from reference TRBV7-6 and TRBJ2-6): GAGVSQSPRYKVTKRGQDVALRCDPISGHVSLYWYRQALGQGPEFLTYFNYEAQQDKSGLPNDRFSAERPEGSISTLTIQRTEQRDSAMYRCASSLGAGEGPSSGANVLTFGAGSRLTVL.

This clone was detected once. V gene TRBV4-2 combines with J gene TRBJ1-5, with D possibly matching TRBD1 (6 bases). Germline CDR1 LGHNA, CDR2 YNFKEQ. With 3 bases removed from V and 2 bases from J, the gap between germline ends came to 11 bases. The CDR3 totals 15 residues. The CDR3 nucleotides are TGTGCCAGCAGCCACGGGGACACGGGCAATCAGCCCCAGCATTTT. This codes for CASSHGDTGNQPQHF.

The chain joins TRBV6-1 to TRBJ1-2; 7 positions agree with TRBD1. With V trimmed by 8 bases and J by 1 base, 4 bases remained unmatched. Germline assignment: CDR1 MNHNS and CDR2 SASEGT. This CDR3 has 13 residues. The DNA for the CDR3 is TGTGCCAGCGAGGGACAGTTTAACTATGGCTACACCTTC. Amino acids: CASEGQFNYGYTF.

This clone was detected once. The V call is TRBV4-2, the J call TRBJ2-1; D gene uncertain. This CDR3 comprises 15 residues. Germline loops: CDR1 LGHNA, CDR2 YNFKEQ. V lost 3 bases and J lost 0, with 9 bases in between. CDR3 bases: TGTGCCAGCAGCCAGGGCGCCAACTCCTACAATGAGCAGTTCTTC. It codes for CASSQGANSYNEQFF.

The gene calls are TRBV27 and TRBJ2-1; 13 nucleotides line up with TRBD2. The CDR3 has 18 residues. The V gene end was trimmed by 4 bases and the J gene end by 8 bases; junction bases not matched to a gene: 14. Germline V gives CDR1 MNHEY, CDR2 SMNVEV (reference sequence). CDR3 coding DNA: TGTGCCAGCAGTTCGACTAGCGGGGGGTACTACGGTGGGGATGAGCAGTTCTTC. This translates into CASSSTSGGYYGGDEQFF.

This sequence joins TRBV7-2 and TRBJ1-3, with a tentative D call TRBD1 (6 bases). The CDR3 consists of 19 residues. V was cut by 3 bases and J by 5 bases, with 26 bases left in between. Germline lookup yields CDR1 SGHTA and CDR2 FQGNSA. CDR3 sequence reads: CASSFFYRSGRGQRNTIYF. CDR3 bases: TGTGCCAGCAGCTTTTTTTATCGGTCGGGAAGAGGACAGAGAAACACCATATATTTT. Combining the CDR3 with reference TRBV7-2 and TRBJ1-3 gives the whole variable domain GAGVSQSPSNKVTEKGKDVELRCDPISGHTALYWYRQSLGQGLEFLIYFQGNSAPDKSGLPSDRFSAERTGGSVSTLTIQRTQQEDSAVYLCASSFFYRSGRGQRNTIYFGEGSWLTVV.

The gene calls are TRBV29-1 and TRBJ1-2; D perhaps matches TRBD1 (5 bases). The V gene's germline CDR1 is SQVTM and CDR2 ANQGSEA. V lost 4 bases, J lost 0 bases, and 9 bases lay in between. CDR3 size: 13 residues. The CDR3 coding sequence is TGCAGCGTTGGACAGACAGCTAACTATGGCTACACCTTC. The encoded protein is CSVGQTANYGYTF.

The chain carries TRBV4-3 and TRBJ2-1; the D gene is possibly TRBD2 (5 bases). This CDR3 has 15 residues. Germline CDR1 reads LGHNA; CDR2 reads YSLEER. The ends were cut back, 1 base at V and 2 bases at J, with 9 bases in the middle. In DNA, the CDR3 is TGCGCCAGCAGCCAAGTTGTCGGGACCTACAATGAGCAGTTCTTC. It is translated as CASSQVVGTYNEQFF.